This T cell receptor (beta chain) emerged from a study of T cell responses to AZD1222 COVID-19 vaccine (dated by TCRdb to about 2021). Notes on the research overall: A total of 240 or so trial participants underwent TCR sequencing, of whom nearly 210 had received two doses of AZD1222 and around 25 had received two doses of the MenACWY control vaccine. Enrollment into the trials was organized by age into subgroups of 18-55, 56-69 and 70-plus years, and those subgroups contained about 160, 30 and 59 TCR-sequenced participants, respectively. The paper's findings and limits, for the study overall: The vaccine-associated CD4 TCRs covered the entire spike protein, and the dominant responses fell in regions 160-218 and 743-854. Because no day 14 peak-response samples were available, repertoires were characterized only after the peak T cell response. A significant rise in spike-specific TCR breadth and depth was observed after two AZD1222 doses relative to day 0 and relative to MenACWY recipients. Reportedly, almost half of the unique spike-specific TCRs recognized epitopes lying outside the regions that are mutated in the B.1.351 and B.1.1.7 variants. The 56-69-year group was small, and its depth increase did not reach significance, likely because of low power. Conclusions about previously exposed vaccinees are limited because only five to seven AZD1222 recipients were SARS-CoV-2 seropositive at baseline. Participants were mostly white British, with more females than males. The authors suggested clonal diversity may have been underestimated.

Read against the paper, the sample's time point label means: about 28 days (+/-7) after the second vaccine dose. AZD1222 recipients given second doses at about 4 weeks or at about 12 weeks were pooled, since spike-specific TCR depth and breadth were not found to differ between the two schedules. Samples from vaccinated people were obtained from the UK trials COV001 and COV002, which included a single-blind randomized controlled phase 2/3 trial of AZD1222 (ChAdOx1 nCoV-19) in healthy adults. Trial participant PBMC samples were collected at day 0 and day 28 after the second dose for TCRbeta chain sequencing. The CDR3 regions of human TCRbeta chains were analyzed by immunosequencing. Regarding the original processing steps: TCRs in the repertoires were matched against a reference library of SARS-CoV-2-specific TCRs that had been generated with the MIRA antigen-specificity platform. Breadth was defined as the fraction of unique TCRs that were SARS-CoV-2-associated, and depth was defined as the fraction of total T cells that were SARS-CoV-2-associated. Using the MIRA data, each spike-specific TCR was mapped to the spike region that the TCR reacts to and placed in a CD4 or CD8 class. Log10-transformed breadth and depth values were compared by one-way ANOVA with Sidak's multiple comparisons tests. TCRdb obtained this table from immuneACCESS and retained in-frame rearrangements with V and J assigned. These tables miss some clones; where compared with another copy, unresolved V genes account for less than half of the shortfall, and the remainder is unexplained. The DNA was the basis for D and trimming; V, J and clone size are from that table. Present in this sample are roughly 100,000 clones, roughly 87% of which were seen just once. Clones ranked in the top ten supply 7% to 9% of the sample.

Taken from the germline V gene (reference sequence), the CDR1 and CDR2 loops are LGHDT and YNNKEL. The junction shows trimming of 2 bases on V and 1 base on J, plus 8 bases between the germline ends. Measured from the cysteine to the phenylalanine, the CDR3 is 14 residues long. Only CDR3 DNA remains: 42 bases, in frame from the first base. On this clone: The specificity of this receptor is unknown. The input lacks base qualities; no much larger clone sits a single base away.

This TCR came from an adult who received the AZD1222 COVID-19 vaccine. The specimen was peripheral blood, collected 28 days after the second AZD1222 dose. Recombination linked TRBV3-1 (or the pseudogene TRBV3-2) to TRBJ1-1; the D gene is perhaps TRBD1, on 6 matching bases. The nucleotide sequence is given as TGTGCCAGCAGCCAAAGGACAGCGAACACTGAAGCTTTCTTT. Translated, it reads CASSQRTANTEAFF.